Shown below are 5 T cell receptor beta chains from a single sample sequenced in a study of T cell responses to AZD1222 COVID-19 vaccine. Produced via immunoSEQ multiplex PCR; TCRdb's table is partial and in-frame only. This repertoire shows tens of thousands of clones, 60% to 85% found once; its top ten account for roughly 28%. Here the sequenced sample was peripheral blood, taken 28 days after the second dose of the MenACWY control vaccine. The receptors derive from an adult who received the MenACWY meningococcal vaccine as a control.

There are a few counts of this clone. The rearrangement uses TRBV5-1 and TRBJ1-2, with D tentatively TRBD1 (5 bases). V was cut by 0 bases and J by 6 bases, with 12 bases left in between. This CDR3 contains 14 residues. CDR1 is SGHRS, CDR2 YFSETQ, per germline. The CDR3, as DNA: TGCGCCAGCAGCTTGGAGGGGTCTTTGGATGGCTACACCTTC. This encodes CASSLEGSLDGYTF.

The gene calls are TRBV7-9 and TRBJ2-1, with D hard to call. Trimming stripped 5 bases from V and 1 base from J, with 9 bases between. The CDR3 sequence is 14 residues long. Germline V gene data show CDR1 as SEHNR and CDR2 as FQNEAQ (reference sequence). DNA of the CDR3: TGTGCCAGCAGCGATAAAGGGTCCTACAATGAGCAGTTCTTC. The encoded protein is CASSDKGSYNEQFF.

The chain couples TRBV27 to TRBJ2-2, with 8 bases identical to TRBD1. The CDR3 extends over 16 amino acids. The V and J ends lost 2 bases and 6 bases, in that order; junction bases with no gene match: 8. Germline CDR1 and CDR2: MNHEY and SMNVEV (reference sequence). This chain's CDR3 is CASSLNPGGFAGELFF. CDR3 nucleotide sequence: TGTGCCAGCAGTTTAAATCCAGGGGGCTTTGCCGGGGAGCTGTTTTTT.

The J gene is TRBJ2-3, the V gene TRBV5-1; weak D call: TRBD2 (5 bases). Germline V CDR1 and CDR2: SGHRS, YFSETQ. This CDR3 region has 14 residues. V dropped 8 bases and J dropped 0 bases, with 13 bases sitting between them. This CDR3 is CASRAAPSTDTQYF. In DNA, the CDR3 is TGCGCCAGTAGAGCGGCACCTAGCACAGATACGCAGTATTTT.

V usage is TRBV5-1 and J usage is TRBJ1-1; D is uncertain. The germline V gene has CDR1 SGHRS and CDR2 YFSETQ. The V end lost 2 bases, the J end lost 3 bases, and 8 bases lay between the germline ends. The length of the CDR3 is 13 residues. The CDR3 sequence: CASSFSKDTEAFF. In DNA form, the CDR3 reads TGCGCCAGCAGCTTTTCGAAGGACACTGAAGCTTTCTTT.